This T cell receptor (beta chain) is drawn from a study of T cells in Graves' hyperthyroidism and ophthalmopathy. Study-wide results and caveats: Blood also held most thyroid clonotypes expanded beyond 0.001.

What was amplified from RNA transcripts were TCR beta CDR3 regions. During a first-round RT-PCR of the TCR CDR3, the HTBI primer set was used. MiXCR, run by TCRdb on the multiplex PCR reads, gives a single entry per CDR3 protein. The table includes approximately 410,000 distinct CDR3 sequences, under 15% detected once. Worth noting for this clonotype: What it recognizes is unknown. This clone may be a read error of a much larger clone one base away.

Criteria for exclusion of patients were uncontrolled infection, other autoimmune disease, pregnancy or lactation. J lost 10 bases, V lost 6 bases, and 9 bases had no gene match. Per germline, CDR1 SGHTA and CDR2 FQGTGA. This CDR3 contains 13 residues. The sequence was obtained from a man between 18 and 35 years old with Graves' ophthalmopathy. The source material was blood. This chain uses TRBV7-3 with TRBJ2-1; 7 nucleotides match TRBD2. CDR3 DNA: TGTGCCAGCAGTCGTTCCCGGGACTACGAGCAGTTCTTC. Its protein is CASSRSRDYEQFF.